This T cell receptor beta chain was retrieved from a study of T cells after yellow fever vaccination. Study details: Fractions of low cell number were prepared using SMART-Seq v4 Ultra Low Input.

Findings of the study overall: Reappearing after the booster were most of the clones from primary vaccination (about 95% CD4, 88% CD8). A secondary response was less intense yet reached its peak sooner, at day 5 versus 15.

V was pared by 6 bases and J by 3 bases, with 11 bases of the junction left unmatched. The CDR3 runs to 17 residues. From germline, CDR1 is SNHLY and CDR2 FYNNEI. This clonotype was observed a handful of times. The antigen remains unidentified. 5'RACE template switching added a universal primer site and UMIs to TCR cDNA. MiXCR, applied by TCRdb to the 5' RACE reads, yields one record per CDR3 protein. The sample includes around 200,000 distinct CDR3 sequences, roughly 9.6% of them seen just once. Sequenced material: CD8+ T cells sorted from PBMCs, taken 15 days after the yellow fever booster vaccination. The chain combines TRBV2 with TRBJ2-3, with 11 positions matching TRBD2. The receptor comes from a man between 18 and 29 years old who received the YFV17D yellow fever vaccine. The CDR3 DNA reads TGTGCCAGCAGACCTGAACCGGGACTAGCGGCAACAGATACGCAGTATTTT. The encoded protein is CASRPEPGLAATDTQYF.